Listed below are T cell receptor beta chains from one sample, sequenced in a study of T cell responses to AZD1222 COVID-19 vaccine. Assay used: immunoSEQ multiplex PCR; TCRdb lists only in-frame clones, some missing. Found here are approximately 150,000 clones, more than 85% of them singletons; the top ten hold 1% to 1.5%. This sample comprised peripheral blood, obtained 28 days after the second AZD1222 dose. The receptors were gathered from an adult who received the AZD1222 COVID-19 vaccine. Both conserved end residues are part of each CDR3. The order of the fields is D gene, clone size, V gene, J gene, CDR3 DNA, CDR3 protein. The D gene is left open where the match is weak. Size values are once, few and many counts, or a class for expanded clones, and some rows have none.

d_call: -; clone_size: -; v_call: TRBV21-1; j_call: TRBJ2-1; cdr3_nt: TGTGCCAGCAGCAAACCGACTAGCGGGAGGTCGTACAATGAGCAGTTCTTC; cdr3_aa: CASSKPTSGRSYNEQFF
d_call: -; clone_size: -; v_call: TRBV13; j_call: TRBJ1-1; cdr3_nt: TGTGCCAGCAGCTTAACGAACAGGGCCGTGGCTTTCTTT; cdr3_aa: CASSLTNRAVAFF
d_call: -; clone_size: -; v_call: TRBV29-1; j_call: TRBJ2-1; cdr3_nt: TGCAGCGTTGACGTGGGGGAGCAGTTCTTC; cdr3_aa: CSVDVGEQFF
d_call: -; clone_size: -; v_call: TRBV3-1/TRBV3-2; j_call: TRBJ1-1; cdr3_nt: TGTGCCAGCAGCCAAGTCCCAGGGGTGGGCACTGAAGCTTTCTTT; cdr3_aa: CASSQVPGVGTEAFF
d_call: TRBD2; clone_size: -; v_call: TRBV5-5; j_call: TRBJ2-2; cdr3_nt: TGTGCCAGCAGCTTGGTTGGTAGCGGGAGGGCCAACACCGGGGAGCTGTTTTTT; cdr3_aa: CASSLVGSGRANTGELFF
d_call: TRBD2; clone_size: -; v_call: TRBV27; j_call: TRBJ2-1; cdr3_nt: TGTGCCAGCAGTTTATTACGCGGGAGCTCCTACAATGAGCAGTTCTTC; cdr3_aa: CASSLLRGSSYNEQFF
d_call: TRBD1; clone_size: -; v_call: TRBV19; j_call: TRBJ1-1; cdr3_nt: TGTGCCAGTAAAATGCGGACTAGACAGGGCCCCAACGCTGAAGCTTTCTTT; cdr3_aa: CASKMRTRQGPNAEAFF
d_call: TRBD1; clone_size: -; v_call: TRBV23-1; j_call: TRBJ1-2; cdr3_nt: TGCGCCAGCAGTCCCTTGGGCCAGGGGGGGTATGGCTACACCTTC; cdr3_aa: CASSPLGQGGYGYTF
d_call: -; clone_size: -; v_call: TRBV7-9; j_call: TRBJ2-7; cdr3_nt: TGTGCCAGCAGCGCGCCCTTCGACAGACCCTACGAGCAGTACTTC; cdr3_aa: CASSAPFDRPYEQYF
d_call: -; clone_size: -; v_call: TRBV14; j_call: TRBJ2-7; cdr3_nt: TGTGCCAGCAGCCAAGACACCTCCTACGAGCAGTACTTC; cdr3_aa: CASSQDTSYEQYF
d_call: TRBD2; clone_size: -; v_call: TRBV4-2; j_call: TRBJ2-2; cdr3_nt: TGTGCCAGCAGCCAAGGAAACCGGGACTACAGGTCGAACACCGGGGAGCTGTTTTTT; cdr3_aa: CASSQGNRDYRSNTGELFF
d_call: -; clone_size: -; v_call: TRBV28; j_call: TRBJ1-4; cdr3_nt: TGTGCCAGCAGTTTCGGTTTGAGGACCCGAGGGAATGAAAAACTGTTTTTT; cdr3_aa: CASSFGLRTRGNEKLFF
d_call: TRBD1; clone_size: -; v_call: TRBV5-4; j_call: TRBJ1-1; cdr3_nt: TGTGCCAGCAGCTATCCGGGACAGGGGGCGGTTGAAGCTTTCTTT; cdr3_aa: CASSYPGQGAVEAFF
d_call: -; clone_size: -; v_call: TRBV3-1/TRBV3-2; j_call: TRBJ1-2; cdr3_nt: TGTGCCAGCAGCCAAGGCCAACAGGGAGGACTTTATGGCTACACCTTC; cdr3_aa: CASSQGQQGGLYGYTF
d_call: -; clone_size: -; v_call: TRBV3-1/TRBV3-2; j_call: TRBJ1-2; cdr3_nt: TGTGCCAGCAGCCAAGTTGGGCAGGGCGGGACCTTC; cdr3_aa: CASSQVGQGGTF
d_call: -; clone_size: -; v_call: TRBV15; j_call: TRBJ1-2; cdr3_nt: TGTGCCACCAGCAGAGATATCCACTACACCTTC; cdr3_aa: CATSRDIHYTF
d_call: -; clone_size: -; v_call: TRBV28; j_call: TRBJ2-7; cdr3_nt: TGTGCCAGCAGTTCACACTCTGGAGGGGCGTACTACGAGCAGTACTTC; cdr3_aa: CASSSHSGGAYYEQYF
d_call: -; clone_size: -; v_call: TRBV5-6; j_call: TRBJ1-2; cdr3_nt: TGTGCCAGCAGCCCGCCGGGGGTCGACGGCTACACCTTC; cdr3_aa: CASSPPGVDGYTF
d_call: -; clone_size: -; v_call: TRBV14; j_call: TRBJ1-1; cdr3_nt: TGTGCCAGCAGCCAGGACAGCATAGGGGCTTTCTTT; cdr3_aa: CASSQDSIGAFF
d_call: TRBD1; clone_size: -; v_call: TRBV5-1; j_call: TRBJ1-5; cdr3_nt: TGCGCCAGCAGCGAGGGACAGGGGGGCCAGCCCCAGCATTTT; cdr3_aa: CASSEGQGGQPQHF
d_call: -; clone_size: once; v_call: TRBV20-1; j_call: TRBJ1-2; cdr3_nt: TGCAGTGCTAGTACAGATGCTAACTATGGCTACACCTTC; cdr3_aa: CSASTDANYGYTF
d_call: -; clone_size: -; v_call: TRBV2; j_call: TRBJ2-7; cdr3_nt: TGTGCCAGCAGTGGTGGGAGGGGGATTGCCCACGAGCAGTACTTC; cdr3_aa: CASSGGRGIAHEQYF
d_call: TRBD1; clone_size: -; v_call: TRBV19; j_call: TRBJ1-2; cdr3_nt: TGTGCCAGCCGGGACAGAAGTAATGGCTACACCTTC; cdr3_aa: CASRDRSNGYTF
d_call: TRBD1; clone_size: -; v_call: TRBV27; j_call: TRBJ2-3; cdr3_nt: TGTGCCAGCAGTTACGGACAGGGGGCGACAGATACGCAGTATTTT; cdr3_aa: CASSYGQGATDTQYF
d_call: TRBD2; clone_size: -; v_call: TRBV5-1; j_call: TRBJ2-7; cdr3_nt: TGCGCCAGCAGCCGCGGACTAGCGGGAGACTCCTACGAGCAGTACTTC; cdr3_aa: CASSRGLAGDSYEQYF
d_call: TRBD2; clone_size: -; v_call: TRBV28; j_call: TRBJ2-2; cdr3_nt: TGTGCCAGCAGTTTAAGGCTAGCGGGACCCGGGGAGCTGTTTTTT; cdr3_aa: CASSLRLAGPGELFF
d_call: -; clone_size: -; v_call: TRBV6-5; j_call: TRBJ2-6; cdr3_nt: TGTGCCAGCAGTCCAGGGTTCACTGGGGCCAACGTCCTGACTTTC; cdr3_aa: CASSPGFTGANVLTF
d_call: -; clone_size: -; v_call: TRBV7-9; j_call: TRBJ1-1; cdr3_nt: TGTGCCAGCAGCCTCGACAGCACTGAAGCTTTCTTT; cdr3_aa: CASSLDSTEAFF
d_call: -; clone_size: -; v_call: TRBV29-1; j_call: TRBJ1-1; cdr3_nt: TGCAGCGTTGGTCATACTGAAGCTTTCTTT; cdr3_aa: CSVGHTEAFF
d_call: -; clone_size: -; v_call: TRBV7-9; j_call: TRBJ1-4; cdr3_nt: TGTGCCAGCAGCTTAGGACGAGGCACTAATGAAAAACTGTTTTTT; cdr3_aa: CASSLGRGTNEKLFF
d_call: -; clone_size: -; v_call: TRBV27; j_call: TRBJ2-7; cdr3_nt: TGTGCCAGCAGTCCCCTCCGGGTGGGGGTCTACGAGCAGTACTTC; cdr3_aa: CASSPLRVGVYEQYF